The clone carrying this T cell receptor beta chain was observed a few times. This specimen comes from a study of blood T cell repertoires in COVID-19. Study background: Samples came from the United States, Italy and Spain, spanning acute and convalescent COVID-19. The cDNA or gDNA used as material had been derived from T cells, B-cell-depleted T cells, or PBMCs.

In the original processing: Reference gene primer amplification in the assay estimated nucleated cell counts. Sequencing used immunoSEQ multiplex PCR; TCRdb keeps in-frame clones, though not all of them. D and trimming were read from the DNA, whereas the V and J calls and clone size are those reported in that table. The data contain 55,000 to 75,000 clones, around 70% of them singletons. The clonotype was recovered from a woman aged 70 to 79 with COVID-19, enrolled during active disease. The specimen was peripheral blood.

As DNA, the CDR3 is TGCAGCGTGACGGGAGGTACCGGGGAGCTGTTTTTT. This sequence encodes CSVTGGTGELFF. The chain employs TRBV29-1 and TRBJ2-2; 7 positions agree with TRBD2. The CDR3 totals 12 residues. V gave up 6 bases and J gave up 5 bases; unmatched junction bases: 3. Germline CDR1 SQVTM, CDR2 ANQGSEA.